This record covers a single TCR beta chain. As yet, its antigen is unknown. Here immunoSEQ multiplex PCR was the method, and the copy in TCRdb shows in-frame clones only, minus some. The table records 77,000 or so clones, 80% to 90% of them present only once. The CDR3 sequence is 17 residues long. The data derive from a study of OX40 agonist ivuxolimab in advanced cancers. Overall study results and limits: Some patients who did not respond also had low normalized T-cell clonal expansion.

The sequence was collected from an adult with an advanced solid tumor such as melanoma, head and neck, liver or kidney cancer. Material: CD4+ or CD8+ T cells sorted from blood, obtained in a trial of the OX40 agonist ivuxolimab. This chain connects TRBV21-1 to TRBJ2-2; no check of the table's D call, TRBD2, against the DNA was made. TRBV21-1 is a pseudogene locus. CDR3 amino acids: CASSLHSGKAGTGELFF. The DNA of the CDR3 is TGTGCCAGCAGCTTACATAGCGGGAAGGCGGGCACCGGGGAGCTGTTTTTT.